One TCR beta chain is described in this entry. This entry comes from a study of blood T cell repertoires in COVID-19. Whole-study context: Donors in the United States, Italy and Spain gave samples during acute or convalescent COVID-19. T cells, B-cell-depleted T cells, or PBMCs supplied cDNA or gDNA.

V was clipped by 2 bases and J by 6 bases; unmatched bases: 7. Germline V gene data show CDR1 as MGHRA and CDR2 as YSYEKL. The CDR3 is 15 residues long. In the study's own analysis: Amplification of reference gene primers provided the estimated nucleated cell counts. Sequenced by immunoSEQ multiplex PCR; TCRdb stores in-frame clones only, minus some. The V and J calls and clone size come from that table; D and trimming were worked out from the DNA. The sample consists of about 240,000 clones, roughly four fifths of them appearing once. The chain employs TRBV4-1 and TRBJ2-3; TRBD2 matches 8 bases. Material for sequencing was peripheral blood. The sequence derives from a woman aged 55-69 years with active or convalescent COVID-19. The CDR3 nucleotides are TGCGCCAGCAGCCAATCGCGGACTAGCAGGGATACGCAGTATTTT. Protein product: CASSQSRTSRDTQYF.